A selection of T cell receptor beta chains follows, all from one sample in a study of blood T cell repertoires in COVID-19. Sequenced by immunoSEQ multiplex PCR; TCRdb stores in-frame clones only, minus some. Counted here are around 140,000 clones, approximately 83% occurring once; the ten biggest clones make up less than 4%. The sequencing input was peripheral blood. The source of these receptors is a woman between 55 and 75 years old with acute or convalescent COVID-19. The CDR3 runs from the conserved cysteine through the conserved F or W. A D gene is named only where the DNA matches it firmly. Only some rows state a clone size, as once, few, many or a class for expanded clones.

j_gene: TRBJ2-7; len: 15; abundance: -; d_gene: -; v_gene: TRBV4-1; CDR3aa: CASSQEWNTVAEQYF
j_gene: TRBJ2-7; len: 13; abundance: few; d_gene: -; v_gene: TRBV30; CDR3aa: CAWSQGGSYEQYF
j_gene: TRBJ1-2; len: 13; abundance: -; d_gene: -; v_gene: TRBV10-1; CDR3aa: CASSSSFAYGYTF
j_gene: TRBJ2-5; len: 12; abundance: -; d_gene: -; v_gene: TRBV18; CDR3aa: CASSWSRETQYF
j_gene: TRBJ1-1; len: 14; abundance: -; d_gene: TRBD1; v_gene: TRBV6-2/TRBV6-3; CDR3aa: CASSYLVGTGVSFF
j_gene: TRBJ2-7; len: 14; abundance: few; d_gene: -; v_gene: TRBV28; CDR3aa: CASTSTVGFYEQYF
j_gene: TRBJ2-1; len: 11; abundance: -; d_gene: -; v_gene: TRBV20-1; CDR3aa: CSARVDSEQFF
j_gene: TRBJ1-5; len: 13; abundance: few; d_gene: TRBD1; v_gene: TRBV10-3; CDR3aa: CAISGNRGQPQHF
j_gene: TRBJ2-7; len: 14; abundance: -; d_gene: TRBD2; v_gene: TRBV6-5; CDR3aa: CASRSLAGVHEQYF
j_gene: TRBJ2-1; len: 14; abundance: -; d_gene: -; v_gene: TRBV10-3; CDR3aa: CAISENLLGEEQFF
j_gene: TRBJ2-7; len: 12; abundance: -; d_gene: TRBD2; v_gene: TRBV28; CDR3aa: CASKEAGDEQYF